This T cell receptor beta chain was profiled in a study of blood T cell repertoires in COVID-19. Looking at the study overall: T cells, B-cell-depleted T cells, or PBMCs provided the cDNA or gDNA that served as material.

Only in-frame clones appear in the TCRdb table, and some are missing; sequencing was by immunoSEQ multiplex PCR. The table shows approximately 240,000 clones, with approximately 80% occurring only once. Trimming cost V 3 bases and J 3 bases, with 11 bases left between them. Germline CDR1 is MDHEN and CDR2 is SYDVKM. There are 15 residues in the CDR3. The chain uses TRBV28 and TRBJ1-4; possible D gene TRBD1, 6 bases. This sequence was found in a woman over 75 with active or convalescent COVID-19. Material for sequencing was peripheral blood. In nucleotides, the CDR3 is TGTGCCAGCAGTTTTGGGGGGGCGGCTAATGAAAAACTGTTTTTT. Translating it yields CASSFGGAANEKLFF.